The 9 T cell receptor beta chains listed next were all sequenced from one sample in a study of blood T cell repertoires in COVID-19. Measured with immunoSEQ multiplex PCR; TCRdb has only the in-frame clones, and not every one. The profile shows around 150,000 clones, roughly 80% of them singletons. The sample taken for sequencing was peripheral blood. These receptors originate from a woman aged 50 to 60 with active or convalescent COVID-19.

The chain joins TRBV6-5 to TRBJ2-1; TRBD2 matches 10 bases. Looked up from germline, CDR1 is MNHEY and CDR2 is SVGAGI. Losses at the gene ends were 10 bases for V and 0 bases for J; bases not matched to a gene: 6. The CDR3 spans 15 residues. For the CDR3, the DNA is TGTGCCACCTCCCCTAGCGGGAGCTCCTACAATGAGCAGTTCTTC. This sequence encodes CATSPSGSSYNEQFF.

This rearrangement joins TRBV19 to TRBJ1-2, with a weak D call TRBD1 (5 bases). In germline, CDR1 is LNHDA, CDR2 SQIVND (reference sequence). The CDR3 extends over 14 amino acids. V lost 5 bases to trimming and J lost 2 bases, with 12 bases between them. The CDR3 sequence is CASSGIDSNYGYTF. In DNA form, the CDR3 reads TGTGCCAGTAGTGGGATCGACAGCAACTATGGCTACACCTTC.

The chain links TRBV3-1 (or the pseudogene TRBV3-2) to TRBJ2-5; D may be TRBD2 (7 bases). Germline-derived CDR1 and CDR2 are LGHDT and YNNKEL (reference sequence). The CDR3 length is 16 residues. The germline V and J ends were trimmed by 2 bases and 5 bases, with 18 bases remaining between them. CDR3 DNA: TGTGCCAGCAGCCAACCTCTACCGGGGGGCGGGGAGACCCAGTACTTC. It translates to CASSQPLPGGGETQYF.

CDR3 protein: CSVGGLGQGKQYF. The DNA for the CDR3 is TGCAGCGTGGGAGGACTAGGTCAGGGGAAGCAGTACTTC. The J gene is TRBJ2-7, the V gene TRBV29-1; a weak D match, TRBD2 (7 bases). Trimming took 6 bases from V and 8 from J, leaving 20 bases between them. CDR3 size: 13 residues. Germline V lookup: CDR1 SQVTM, CDR2 ANQGSEA.

The genes are TRBV28 and TRBJ1-1, with D possibly being TRBD1 (6 bases). CDR1 and CDR2 (germline): MDHEN, SYDVKM. This CDR3 is built from 14 residues. V shed 2 bases and J shed 10 bases, with 17 bases lying between them. The CDR3 region has the DNA TGTGCCAGCAGTTTAGCAGGGGCGGTTCTGGGAGCTTTCTTT. As protein: CASSLAGAVLGAFF. The entire variable domain, with the rest obtained from reference TRBV28 and TRBJ1-1, is as follows: DVKVTQSSRYLVKRTGEKVFLECVQDMDHENMFWYRQDPGLGLRLIYFSYDVKMKEKGDIPEGYSVSREKKERFSLILESASTNQTSMYLCASSLAGAVLGAFFGQGTRLTVV.

The CDR3 loop reads CASSLTPTSADTQYF. In nucleotides, the CDR3 is TGTGCCAGCAGCTTAACACCGACTAGCGCAGATACGCAGTATTTT. This chain uses TRBV7-3 with TRBJ2-3, with TRBD2 matching 8 bases. J lost 4 bases, V lost 0 bases, and 3 bases had no gene match. This CDR3 spans 15 amino acids. The germline gives CDR1 SGHTA, CDR2 FQGTGA.

V and J are TRBV5-5 and TRBJ2-7, with D unclear. Per germline, CDR1 SGHKS and CDR2 YYEKEE (reference sequence). The V end was cut by 6 bases, the J end by 4 bases, with 8 bases between. The CDR3 is made up of 11 amino acids. For the CDR3, the DNA is TGTGCCAGCAACTTCCAGTACGAGCAGTACTTC. It yields the protein CASNFQYEQYF.

This clone has only a few counts. V gene TRBV12-3 or TRBV12-4 combines with J gene TRBJ2-7; D might be TRBD1 (5 bases). The CDR3 runs 12 residues. With 5 bases removed from V and 3 bases from J, the gap between germline ends came to 8 bases. The CDR3 spells CASSPDSYEQYF. The CDR3 nucleotides read TGTGCCAGCAGTCCCGACAGCTACGAGCAGTACTTC.

V and J are TRBV4-3 and TRBJ2-7, with TRBD2 matching over 14 bases. The CDR3 loop spans 18 amino acids. Germline V gene data show CDR1 as LGHNA and CDR2 as YSLEER. J was trimmed by 4 bases and V by 3 bases; bases with no gene match: 11. The CDR3 is CASSQGLAGAQNVYEQYF. Here the CDR3 DNA reads TGCGCCAGCAGCCAGGGACTAGCGGGGGCCCAAAACGTTTACGAGCAGTACTTC.